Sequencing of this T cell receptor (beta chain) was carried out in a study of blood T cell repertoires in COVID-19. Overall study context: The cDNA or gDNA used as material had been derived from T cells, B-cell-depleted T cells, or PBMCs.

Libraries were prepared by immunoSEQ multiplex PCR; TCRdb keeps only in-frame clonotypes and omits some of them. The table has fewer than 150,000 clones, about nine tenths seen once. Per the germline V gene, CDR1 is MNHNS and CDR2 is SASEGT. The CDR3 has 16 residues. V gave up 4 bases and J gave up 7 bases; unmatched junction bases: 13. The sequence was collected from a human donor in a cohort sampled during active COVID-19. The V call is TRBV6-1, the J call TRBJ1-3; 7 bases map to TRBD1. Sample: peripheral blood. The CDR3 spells CASSGPPGTGENTIYF. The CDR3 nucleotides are TGTGCCAGCAGTGGGCCCCCCGGCACAGGGGAGAACACCATATATTTT.